Listed here are 25 T cell receptor beta chains from one sample, sequenced in a study of T cell repertoires in cytomegalovirus infection. TCRdb independently ran MiXCR on the reads; one entry per CDR3 protein. The sample consists of 480,000 or so distinct CDR3 sequences, 11% of them appearing once. Sequencing used PBMCs. The receptors shown here come from a human donor in good health (CMV status not recorded). Some clones in this sample may be carry-over from other donors' samples.

At least ten counts were recorded for this clonotype. The chain couples TRBV5-6 to TRBJ2-3; TRBD1 might be the D (7 bases). The CDR3 contains 16 residues. Germline V gives CDR1 SGHDT, CDR2 YYEEEE. The germline V and J ends were trimmed by 4 bases and 2 bases, with 17 bases remaining between them. CDR3 sequence reads: CASSKSGGQFTDTQYF. In nucleotides, the CDR3 is TGTGCCAGCAGCAAATCCGGGGGACAGTTCACAGATACGCAGTATTTT.

There are a few counts of this clonotype. CDR3 amino acids: CASSIARGGSNQPQHF. For the CDR3, the DNA is TGTGCCAGTAGTATCGCCAGGGGGGGTAGCAATCAGCCCCAGCATTTT. V usage is TRBV19 and J usage is TRBJ1-5; 7 nucleotides agree with TRBD1. V lost 3 bases, J lost 0 bases, and 5 bases stayed unmatched. The CDR3 totals 16 residues. Germline-derived CDR1 and CDR2 are LNHDA and SQIVND (reference sequence).

The J gene is TRBJ1-2, the V gene TRBV5-6; TRBD1 is a possible D gene (5 bases). Trimming cost V 3 bases and J 5 bases, with 11 bases left between them. CDR1 and CDR2 (germline): SGHDT, YYEEEE. This CDR3 is built from 13 residues. CDR3 loop: CASSWDLGYGYTF. The CDR3 DNA is TGTGCCAGCAGCTGGGACCTCGGATATGGCTACACCTTC.

A word on this clonotype: The junction differs from germline at one of its ends, possibly a read error. V and J are TRBV2 and TRBJ2-3, with 9 nucleotides matching TRBD1. This CDR3 is built from 14 residues. Germline-derived CDR1 and CDR2 are SNHLY and FYNNEI. CDR3: CASRGRTGADMQYF. DNA of the CDR3: TGTGCCAGCAGAGGGAGGACAGGGGCAGATATGCAGTATTTT.

This clonotype was found many times. The chain links TRBV12-3 or TRBV12-4 to TRBJ1-2; D gene ambiguous. The V end lost 5 bases, the J end lost 7 bases, and 11 bases lay between the germline ends. CDR3 length: 12 amino acids. CDR3 DNA sequence: TGTGCCAGCAGTCCGAGAGGGATTGGCTACACCTTC. This codes for CASSPRGIGYTF.

This clonotype was seen at least ten times. The CDR3 DNA reads TGTGCCAGCAGCGCCTACAGGACAGATACGCAGTATTTT. This sequence encodes CASSAYRTDTQYF. The chain couples TRBV7-3 to TRBJ2-3; possibly TRBD1 for D (5 bases). The CDR3 extends over 13 amino acids. CDR1 and CDR2 from the germline V gene are SGHTA and FQGTGA. V lost 5 bases and J 3 bases, leaving 9 bases between the germline ends.

Only a few counts were recorded for this clonotype. V and J are TRBV5-5 and TRBJ2-2, with a tentative D call TRBD1 (7 bases). CDR3 size: 16 residues. The germline CDR1 and CDR2 sequences are SGHKS and YYEKEE (reference sequence). V dropped 4 bases and J dropped 5 bases, with 18 bases sitting between them. The CDR3 protein is CASSSQGGGVTGELFF. The CDR3 DNA reads TGTGCCAGCAGCAGCCAGGGGGGTGGCGTGACCGGGGAGCTGTTTTTT.

This clonotype was counted at least ten times. This sequence joins TRBV7-9 and TRBJ2-2, with unresolved D. The length of the CDR3 is 15 residues. V gave up 2 bases and J gave up 6 bases, with 13 bases separating them. The germline V gene has CDR1 SEHNR and CDR2 FQNEAQ (reference sequence). For the CDR3, the DNA is TGTGCCAGCAGCTTAAGTAGTATCGTTGCCGGGGAGCTGTTTTTT. Translated: CASSLSSIVAGELFF.

V is TRBV7-3 and J is TRBJ2-1; no firm D call. Trimming took 8 bases from V and 9 from J, leaving 8 bases between them. The CDR3 is made up of 10 amino acids. The germline gives CDR1 SGHTA, CDR2 FQGTGA. The CDR3 sequence is CASLICEQFF. CDR3 nucleotides: TGTGCCAGCCTGATATGTGAGCAGTTCTTC.

This clonotype was found a few times. The chain couples TRBV14 to TRBJ2-7; D is unclear. The CDR3 runs 13 residues. The V gene's germline CDR1 is SGHDN and CDR2 FVKESK. Between the trimmed V and J ends, which lost 0 bases and 7 bases, there was a span of 10 bases. The CDR3 reads CASSQDPTLEQYF. Here the CDR3 DNA reads TGTGCCAGCAGCCAAGATCCTACACTTGAGCAGTACTTC.

The chain carries TRBV2 and TRBJ1-4; D unclear. The ends were cut back, 2 bases at V and 11 bases at J, with 15 bases in the middle. The CDR3 spans 14 residues. The germline V gene encodes CDR1 SNHLY and CDR2 FYNNEI. The CDR3 reads CASSESVQPEKLFF. Here the CDR3 DNA reads TGTGCCAGCAGTGAATCTGTCCAGCCCGAGAAACTGTTTTTT. Variable domain in full (rest from reference TRBV2 and TRBJ1-4): EPEVTQTPSHQVTQMGQEVILRCVPISNHLYFYWYRQILGQKVEFLVSFYNNEISEKSEIFDDQFSVERPDGSNFTLKIRSTKLEDSAMYFCASSESVQPEKLFFGSGTQLSVL.

This clonotype was seen ten or more times. The rearrangement uses TRBV7-9 and TRBJ1-1; no clear D gene. Germline V gene lookup returns CDR1 SEHNR and CDR2 FQNEAQ (reference sequence). With 6 bases removed from V and 5 bases from J, the gap between germline ends came to 7 bases. The CDR3 runs to 11 residues. CDR3 DNA sequence: TGTGCCAGCAGTCGGGTGACTGAAGCTTTCTTT. Protein: CASSRVTEAFF.

This clonotype came up a few times. This chain connects TRBV29-1 to TRBJ2-3, with D hard to call. The CDR3 runs 14 residues. Trimming removed 2 bases at V and 4 bases at J, with 13 bases between. Germline values: CDR1 SQVTM, CDR2 ANQGSEA. CDR3 bases: TGCAGCGTTGAAAATGAACCGGGTGCAGATACGCAGTATTTT. Translating it yields CSVENEPGADTQYF.

In DNA, the CDR3 is TGTGCCAGCTCACCACCCGGAACTAGCGGTGGGGGTGAGCAGTTCTTC. Protein sequence: CASSPPGTSGGGEQFF. This chain uses TRBV18 with TRBJ2-1; 8 nucleotides align to TRBD2. J was trimmed by 9 bases and V by 0 bases; bases with no gene match: 10. The CDR3 runs 16 residues. Germline CDR1 reads KGHSH; CDR2 reads LQKENI.

This clonotype was detected ten times or more. The CDR3 loop reads CASSTATVNEQFF. The CDR3 DNA follows: TGTGCCAGCAGTACGGCGACAGTCAATGAGCAGTTCTTC. The chain combines TRBV12-3 or TRBV12-4 with TRBJ2-1, with D perhaps TRBD1 (5 bases). This CDR3 has 13 amino acids. V lost 5 bases to trimming and J lost 6 bases, with 11 bases between them.

The sample holds many counts of this clonotype. The chain is built from TRBV6-1 and TRBJ1-1, with 8 bases fitting TRBD1. This CDR3 has 15 amino acids. The germline V gene has CDR1 MNHNS and CDR2 SASEGT. Losses at the gene ends were 4 bases for V and 4 bases for J; bases not matched to a gene: 8. The chain's CDR3 is CASSAGTGWSTEAFF. CDR3 nucleotides: TGTGCCAGCAGTGCCGGGACAGGATGGAGCACTGAAGCTTTCTTT.

This clonotype was recorded at least ten times. The chain combines TRBV24-1 with TRBJ2-1, with no clear D. Germline CDR1 reads KGHDR; CDR2 reads SFDVKD. Trimming cost V 4 bases and J 10 bases, with 16 bases left between them. CDR3 length: 14 amino acids. CDR3: CATSDPRSTSEQFF. CDR3 sequence (DNA): TGTGCCACCAGTGACCCGAGATCGACGTCCGAGCAGTTCTTC.

At least ten counts were recorded for this clonotype. The V and J genes are TRBV12-3 or TRBV12-4 and TRBJ1-2, with D tentatively TRBD1 (5 bases). This CDR3 has 15 residues. Trimming left V 3 bases short and J 5 bases short, with 16 bases between. CDR3 sequence reads: CASSFETELLYGYTF. The CDR3 region has the DNA TGTGCCAGCAGTTTTGAGACAGAGCTCCTTTATGGCTACACCTTC.

V gene TRBV29-1 combines with J gene TRBJ2-3, with TRBD2 matching 9 bases. This CDR3 is 16 amino acids long. In germline, CDR1 is SQVTM, CDR2 ANQGSEA. Trimming cost V 4 bases and J 4 bases; bases outside gene matches: 12. The CDR3 nucleotides are TGCAGCGTTGTCCAAGTAGCGGGAGCTGTTGCAGATACGCAGTATTTT. This translates into CSVVQVAGAVADTQYF.

This clonotype was observed many times. CDR3 residues: CASSYYDRGAYNEQFF. In DNA form, the CDR3 reads TGTGCCAGCAGCTACTATGACCGGGGGGCCTACAATGAGCAGTTCTTC. The chain employs TRBV5-4 and TRBJ2-1; the match to TRBD2 covers 7 bases. CDR1 SGHNT and CDR2 YYREEE come from the germline V gene (reference sequence). V dropped 3 bases and J dropped 2; count of bases not matched to a gene: 8. This CDR3 comprises 16 residues.

This clonotype was observed a few times. The CDR3 DNA reads as TGTGCCAGTAACACACCTGGGACAGATACGCAGTATTTT. This sequence encodes CASNTPGTDTQYF. The V and J genes are TRBV19 and TRBJ2-3; D not certain. CDR3 size: 13 residues. V was pared by 7 bases and J by 3 bases, with 11 bases between. In germline, CDR1 is LNHDA, CDR2 SQIVND (reference sequence). Complete variable domain (other parts from reference TRBV19 and TRBJ2-3): DGGITQSPKYLFRKEGQNVTLSCEQNLNHDAMYWYRQDPGQGLRLIYYSQIVNDFQKGDIAEGYSVSREKKESFPLTVTSAQKNPTAFYLCASNTPGTDTQYFGPGTRLTVL.

This clonotype was counted many times. The chain carries TRBV27 and TRBJ1-3, with 7 nucleotides matching TRBD1. Germline CDR1 is MNHEY and CDR2 is SMNVEV (reference sequence). The CDR3 runs 15 residues. After removal of 5 bases from V and 2 bases from J, the junction contained 6 bases not matched to a gene. The CDR3 DNA is TGTGCCAGCAGTATACAGGGGATAACTGGAAACACCATATATTTT. It specifies CASSIQGITGNTIYF.

This clonotype was recorded many times. The genes are TRBV2 and TRBJ2-1; D uncertain. The germline V gene encodes CDR1 SNHLY and CDR2 FYNNEI. Between the trimmed V and J ends, which lost 2 bases and 4 bases, there was a span of 6 bases. The CDR3 extends over 13 amino acids. The CDR3 protein is CASSEPGYNEQFF. The CDR3 DNA is TGTGCCAGCAGTGAACCTGGTTACAATGAGCAGTTCTTC.

The rearrangement uses TRBV29-1 and TRBJ1-5; weak D call: TRBD1 (5 bases). The germline CDR1 and CDR2 sequences are SQVTM and ANQGSEA. The CDR3 runs to 14 residues. The V and J ends lost 4 bases and 4 bases respectively, with 14 bases between them. This CDR3 reads CSVAGTAENQPQHF. CDR3 in DNA: TGCAGCGTTGCCGGGACGGCGGAGAATCAGCCCCAGCATTTT.

This sequence joins TRBV4-1 and TRBJ1-2, with 8 bases that match TRBD1. Trimming cost V 6 bases and J 3 bases; bases outside gene matches: 6. CDR1 is MGHRA, CDR2 YSYEKL, per germline. This CDR3 contains 14 residues. CDR3 amino acids: CASSVNRGDYGYTF. The CDR3 DNA reads as TGCGCCAGCAGTGTAAACAGGGGGGACTATGGCTACACCTTC.